A few counts support the clone carrying this TCR beta chain. Antigen: not known. One entry per CDR3 protein results from TCRdb running MiXCR on the 5' RACE reads. The sample has around 320,000 distinct CDR3 sequences; 9.5% to 12% are singletons. CDR1 and CDR2 from the germline V gene are SGHRS and YFSETQ. The CDR3 runs to 17 residues. V shed 4 bases and J 3 bases; nucleotides not matched to a gene: 8. These data come from a study of T cells after yellow fever vaccination. Study-level points and caveats: Booster samples showed a return of most primary-vaccination clones (around 96% CD4, approximately 85% CD8). Among all clonotypes, a small share was observed in both CD4 and CD8 compartments. The secondary response peaked faster, at day 5 versus 15, but was weaker. From the bulk population, abundant clonotypes could contaminate and appear within FACS-sorted repertoires.

The J gene is TRBJ2-3, the V gene TRBV5-1; 13 bases map to TRBD2. The receptor comes from a man between 18 and 35 years old who received the YFV17D yellow fever vaccine. Here the sequenced sample was CD4+ T cells sorted from PBMCs, taken 45 days after the yellow fever booster vaccination. This chain's CDR3 is CASSRLAGGMKTDTQYF. DNA for the CDR3: TGCGCCAGCAGCAGACTAGCGGGGGGAATGAAGACAGATACGCAGTATTTT. Supplemented by reference TRBV5-1 and TRBJ2-3, the full variable domain reads KAGVTQTPRYLIKTRGQQVTLSCSPISGHRSVSWYQQTPGQGLQFLFEYFSETQRNKGNFPGRFSGRQFSNSRSEMNVSTLELGDSALYLCASSRLAGGMKTDTQYFGPGTRLTVL.